Listed here are 2 T cell receptor beta chains from one sample, sequenced in a study of vaccination effects on CD4 cells after COVID-19 (dated by TCRdb to between 2022 and 2023). Libraries were constructed by the immunoSEQ multiplex PCR assay. The source is immuneACCESS, and TCRdb retained only in-frame sequences with V and J called. Part of the clones is not carried over; for the studies checked, unresolved V genes explain less than half of this, and the remainder is unexplained. For this sample the table gives about 73,000 clones, of which around 79% were detected only once. Jointly, the top ten make up around 3.2% of the sample. In the ViraFEST assay, PBMC were stimulated with viral peptide pools, and TCR sequencing was then used to find antigen-specific CD4+ T cell clonotypes based on their expansion. After around ten days of culture, CD4+ T cells were isolated with the EasySep CD4+ T cell isolation kit. Healthy vaccine recipients had no prior SARS-CoV-2 infection, confirmed by negative nucleocapsid antibodies before and after vaccination.

No antigen has been assigned to these receptors. The sequenced sample was CD4+ T cells from PBMCs cultured with HCoV-NL63 spike peptides, obtained before COVID-19 vaccination. The cell subset or site label on this specimen signifies: HCoV-NL63 spike overlapping peptide pool stimulation. The receptors were gathered from a human donor who received a COVID-19 vaccine.

Only one count was recorded for this clone. The V call is TRBV6-1, the J call TRBJ2-7; D is unclear. Germline V gene sequence: CDR1 MNHNS, CDR2 SASEGT. The CDR3 runs to 12 residues. V lost 1 base to trimming and J lost 10 bases, with 11 bases between them. CDR3 DNA: TGTGCCAGCAGTGAAGGTGTGGTAAACCAGTACGTC. It specifies CASSEGVVNQYV.

This clone was picked up a small number of times. This chain links TRBV7-2 with TRBJ2-1; a possible D gene is TRBD2 (6 bases). Germline lookup yields CDR1 SGHTA and CDR2 FQGNSA. This CDR3 spans 17 amino acids. V lost 6 bases, J lost 2 bases, and 20 bases lay in between. The CDR3, as DNA: TGTGCCAGCAGTCTCCAACCGCTAGCGACCACCTACAATGAGCAGTTCTTC. Protein: CASSLQPLATTYNEQFF.